A selection of T cell receptor beta chains follows, all from one sample in a study of tumor-infiltrating lymphocytes in primary liver carcinoma. TCRdb called the multiplex PCR reads again in MiXCR, with one record for every CDR3 protein. This sample has around 29,000 distinct CDR3 sequences, with around two thirds found just once. Material: liver tumor tissue from sampling region 3. The receptors were sampled from a woman in her thirties with primary liver carcinoma and hepatitis B virus infection. CDR3s include the opening cysteine and the closing phenylalanine or tryptophan. The D gene is left open where the match is weak. Only part of the rows carry a size: once, few, many, or a class if the clone is expanded.

TRBJ2-2 TRBV5-6 NA NA TGTGCCAACAGCTTGGCACCCGGAGCCACCGGGGATCTGTTTTTT CANSLAPGATGDLFF
TRBJ2-1 TRBV11-2 many NA TGTGCCAGCAGCTCCTTACCCCATGGGTACAATGAGCAGTTCTTC CASSSLPHGYNEQFF
TRBJ1-1 TRBV11-2 once NA TGTGTCAGCAGCTTAGAACCTGGGCCGAACACTGAAGCTTTCTTT CVSSLEPGPNTEAFF
TRBJ2-1 TRBV11-3 NA TRBD2 TGTACCAGCAGCACTAGCGGGGCAGAAAACGAGCAGTTCTTC CTSSTSGAENEQFF
TRBJ2-1 TRBV4-1 NA NA TGCCCCAGCAACCAAGGGGCTGGGAGAGGTTCCTACAATGAGCAGTTCTTC CPSNQGAGRGSYNEQFF
TRBJ2-2 TRBV12-3/TRBV12-4 NA NA TGTGCCAGCAGTTTCGCCGGGGAGTTCTTTTTT CASSFAGEFFF
TRBJ2-1 TRBV13 NA TRBD2 TGTGCCGGCAGCTCTAGCGGGAGAACCGTGAATGAGCAGTTCTTC CAGSSSGRTVNEQFF
TRBJ2-1 TRBV11-2 many NA TGTGCCAGCAGCTTAGAACGGCCACACAATGAGCAGTTCTTC CASSLERPHNEQFF
TRBJ1-5 TRBV6-2/TRBV6-3 NA TRBD1 TGTGCCTGCAGACGACAGGGGGCGCCTAGCAATCAACCCCAGCATTTT CACRRQGAPSNQPQHF
TRBJ2-3 TRBV6-5 NA NA TGTGTTTGCAGCCCCCGACTCGCAGATACGCAGTATTTT CVCSPRLADTQYF
TRBJ2-7 TRBV4-1 NA NA TGCGCCAGCAACCAAGATCACCGGAACAGGGTCCACGAGCAATACTTC CASNQDHRNRVHEQYF
TRBJ2-3 TRBV11-2 NA NA TGTGTCAGCAGCCGGACGCGGCATGGAAGGGGAGATACGCAGTATTTT CVSSRTRHGRGDTQYF
TRBJ1-3 TRBV6-1 few NA TGTGCCAGCAGTGGGGATGTCTCCGGAAACACCATATATTTT CASSGDVSGNTIYF
TRBJ2-1 TRBV12-3/TRBV12-4 few NA TGTGCCAGCAGCCTGTCCGGTACTAGTGGACTTGAGCAGTCCTTC CASSLSGTSGLEQSF
TRBJ2-2 TRBV4-2 few NA TGTGCCAGCAGCCAAGTTGTAGCAGTCACCGGGGAACTGTTTTTT CASSQVVAVTGELFF
TRBJ1-1 TRBV14 NA NA TGTGCCAGCAGTCAAGACGGGGCTGAAGCTTTCTTT CASSQDGAEAFF
TRBJ2-2 TRBV11-2 NA TRBD1 TGTGACAGCAGTTTGGCCTGGACAGGGACCGGGGAGCCGTTTTTT CDSSLAWTGTGEPFF
TRBJ2-1 TRBV11-3 NA NA TGTGCCAGCGGCTTGGGAAGGGGTCGTATATCATATAATGAGCAGTTCTTC CASGLGRGRISYNEQFF
TRBJ2-5 TRBV11-3 NA NA TGTACCAGCAGGAGGTGGACAAGCTGGCGCCTTCAAGAGACCCAGTACTTC CTSRRWTSWRLQETQYF
TRBJ2-3 TRBV11-2 NA NA TGTGTCAGCAGCTTAGGGGGGCTAACGTACACGTCAGATACGCAGTATTTT CVSSLGGLTYTSDTQYF
TRBJ1-4 TRBV6-5 NA NA TGTGCCAGCAGACCGAAAGCAACTAATGAAAAACTGTTTTTT CASRPKATNEKLFF
TRBJ2-3 TRBV11-2 many TRBD1 TGTGCCAGTAGCCGCCTGACAGGGGGCGAAACCACTAGCACAGATACGCAGTATTTT CASSRLTGGETTSTDTQYF
TRBJ2-5 TRBV29-1 many NA TGCGGGGGAAATGCAGGGGGGGCCCAGTACTTC CGGNAGGAQYF
TRBJ2-2 TRBV13 many TRBD1 TGTGCCAGCAGCCGATGGACAGGGATCGACACCGGGGAGCTGTTTTTT CASSRWTGIDTGELFF
TRBJ2-1 TRBV11-2 few NA TGTGCCAGCGTACTAGGCGACCTCCGGGGACGTGAGCAGTTCTTC CASVLGDLRGREQFF
TRBJ2-2 TRBV10-1 NA NA TGCGCCAGCAGTAAACGTAACACCGGGGAGCTGTTTTTT CASSKRNTGELFF
TRBJ2-7 TRBV6-2/TRBV6-3 NA NA TGTGCCAGCAGTTACTCGAGGATGTTGCACTCGAAAAACTACGAGCAGTACTTC CASSYSRMLHSKNYEQYF
TRBJ1-5 TRBV11-2 many NA TGTGCCAGCAGCTTACTATCAGGGAATCAGCCCCAGCATTTT CASSLLSGNQPQHF
TRBJ2-2 TRBV6-5 hyperexpanded TRBD1 TGTGCCAGCAGTCCGCGGACAGGGTTCACCGGGGAGCTGTTTTTT CASSPRTGFTGELFF
TRBJ1-4 TRBV11-2 few NA TGTGCCAGCAATCCATGGGGGGGAAAACTGTTTTTT CASNPWGGKLFF
TRBJ2-3 TRBV4-3 large NA TGCGCCAGCAGCCAGTCGGTCTGGCTGGGTGATCCCGATGATACGCAGTATTTT CASSQSVWLGDPDDTQYF
TRBJ2-5 TRBV7-9 NA NA TGTGTCAGCAGCTTATCGGGCGGCCAAGAGACCCAGTATTTC CVSSLSGGQETQYF
TRBJ2-1 TRBV14 once NA TGTGCCGGCACCCAAGATGCGGGGTTCAATGAGCAGTTCTTC CAGTQDAGFNEQFF
TRBJ2-5 TRBV11-2 once TRBD2 TGTGTTAGCAGCTCTCAGGGACTAGTGGGGACCCAGTACTTC CVSSSQGLVGTQYF
TRBJ2-5 TRBV11-2 few TRBD2 TGTGCCAGCAGCTCTCAGGGACTAGTGGGAACCCAGTACTTC CASSSQGLVGTQYF
TRBJ2-1 TRBV11-2 many NA TGTGCCGGTAGCTTGCCGGGATTATGGGACAATGAGCAGTTCTTC CAGSLPGLWDNEQFF
TRBJ1-1 TRBV5-6 NA NA TGTGCCAGCGGGCGTGAGGACACTGAAGGATTCTTT CASGREDTEGFF
TRBJ2-2 TRBV5-4 NA NA TGTGCCAGCAGCTCCACGGCAGGAGGGCCCGTGGAGCTGTTTTTT CASSSTAGGPVELFF
TRBJ2-2 TRBV11-3 NA TRBD2 TGTGCCAGCAGCTTAGACAGGCTAGCGGGAAACACCGGGGAGCTATTTTTT CASSLDRLAGNTGELFF
TRBJ2-3 TRBV5-6 few NA TGTGCCAGCAGCTTGTGGGGGGCCACAGATACGCAGTATTTT CASSLWGATDTQYF
TRBJ2-3 TRBV11-2 NA NA TGTGCCAGCAGCTTAGTCGGGGCAGGTCTAAGCACAGATGCGCAGTATTTT CASSLVGAGLSTDAQYF
TRBJ2-5 TRBV12-3/TRBV12-4 many NA TGTGCCAGCAGTACCCCAGTCACACAAGAGACCCAGTACTTC CASSTPVTQETQYF
TRBJ1-6 TRBV7-3 NA NA TGTGCCAGCAGCTTGGACGGGCATACACCCCTCCACTTT CASSLDGHTPLHF
TRBJ2-7 TRBV7-8 NA TRBD2 TGTGCCAGCGTCCCATTACTAGCGGGCGAAGGCCTCGAGCAGTACTTC CASVPLLAGEGLEQYF
TRBJ2-1 TRBV3-1 NA NA TGTGCCAGCAGCAGAGGAGGGGAGTTCACCTACAATGAGCAGCTCTTC CASSRGGEFTYNEQLF
TRBJ2-1 TRBV28 NA NA TGTGTCAGCACTCACTACAGGGGAGGGCTATCCTACAATGAGCAGTTCTTC CVSTHYRGGLSYNEQFF
TRBJ2-3 TRBV7-8 NA TRBD2 TGTGCCAGCAGCCCCCTGCGGGGGAGCGGGAGGGCCTCAGGTACGCAGTATTTT CASSPLRGSGRASGTQYF
TRBJ2-1 TRBV27 NA TRBD2 TGTGCCAGCAGTGCAGAGGTACCGGGACTAGCGGAATATCGAACCTACAATGAGCAGTTCTTC CASSAEVPGLAEYRTYNEQFF
TRBJ2-2 TRBV5-4 NA NA TGTGCCAGCAACCCCGTCGACACTCATAGGGAGCTGTTCTTC CASNPVDTHRELFF
TRBJ2-6 TRBV11-1 NA NA TGTACCAGCAGTTTCAGGGTCACCCATAGGACTGGGGCCAATATCCTGACTTTC CTSSFRVTHRTGANILTF
TRBJ2-7 TRBV7-2 few NA TGTGCCAGCAGCCGTACCAACTACGAGCAGTACTTC CASSRTNYEQYF
TRBJ2-6 TRBV6-6 NA NA TGTGCCAGCAGTTACGAACACTCTTGGGCCAGCGTCCTGACTTTC CASSYEHSWASVLTF
TRBJ1-5 TRBV6-5 medium-sized NA TGTGCCAGCACCTCGGTGCGGGGAAACCGATTACAGCCCCAGCATTTT CASTSVRGNRLQPQHF
TRBJ1-1 TRBV2 NA NA TGTGCCAACAGTGAAGGCCAACTGGACACTGAAGCTTTCTTT CANSEGQLDTEAFF
TRBJ2-7 TRBV6-1 NA NA TGTGCCAGCAGTTCACAGCGGAGCTCCTACGAGCAGTACTTC CASSSQRSSYEQYF
TRBJ1-2 TRBV4-2 NA NA TGTGCCAGCCAAGATGCGGGGCGCGGGCGTGGCTACACCTTC CASQDAGRGRGYTF
TRBJ1-1 TRBV11-1 large NA TGTGCCAGCAGCTTCGGGCAGGGCTACACTGAAGCTTTCTTT CASSFGQGYTEAFF
TRBJ2-1 TRBV11-2 many TRBD1 TGTGCCAGCAGCTTATCCCACGGACAGGGGTACAGGGGTGAGCAATTCTTC CASSLSHGQGYRGEQFF
TRBJ2-1 TRBV10-3 NA NA TGTGCCATCAGACCCACGGCGACCCTGGATGGGCAGTTCTTC CAIRPTATLDGQFF
TRBJ1-1 TRBV6-5 few NA TGTGCCAGCACTATAAGACCGGGACATCCGAACACTGAAGCTTTCTTT CASTIRPGHPNTEAFF